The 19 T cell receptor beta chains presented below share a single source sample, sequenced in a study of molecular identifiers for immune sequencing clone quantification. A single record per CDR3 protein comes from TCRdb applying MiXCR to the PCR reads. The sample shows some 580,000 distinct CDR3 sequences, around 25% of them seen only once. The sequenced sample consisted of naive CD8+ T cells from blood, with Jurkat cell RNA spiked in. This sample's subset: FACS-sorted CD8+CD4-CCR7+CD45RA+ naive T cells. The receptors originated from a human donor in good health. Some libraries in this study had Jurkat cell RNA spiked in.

CDR3 DNA sequence: TGCAGTGCTAGCTCCTATACTAGCGGGGGAGAGACCCAGTACTTC. Protein product: CSASSYTSGGETQYF. The chain links TRBV20-1 to TRBJ2-5; 11 bases are a match to TRBD2. The CDR3 spans 15 residues. From germline, CDR1 is DFQATT and CDR2 SNEGSKA (reference sequence). The J segment lost 4 bases and the V segment lost 3 bases, leaving 7 bases of the junction unmatched.

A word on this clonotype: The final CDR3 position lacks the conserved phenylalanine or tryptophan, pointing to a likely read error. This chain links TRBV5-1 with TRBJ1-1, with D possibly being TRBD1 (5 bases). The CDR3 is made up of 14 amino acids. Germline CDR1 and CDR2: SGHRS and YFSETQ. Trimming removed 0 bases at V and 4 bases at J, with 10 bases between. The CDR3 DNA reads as TGCGCCAGCAGCTTGGGCCAGGGATTCACTGAAGCTTTCTCT. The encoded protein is CASSLGQGFTEAFS.

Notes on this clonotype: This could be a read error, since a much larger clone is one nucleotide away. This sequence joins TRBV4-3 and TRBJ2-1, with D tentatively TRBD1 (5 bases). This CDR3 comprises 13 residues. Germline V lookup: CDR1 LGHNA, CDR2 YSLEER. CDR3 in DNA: TGCGCCCGCAGCCAAGATCGACAGTACGAGCAGTTCTTC. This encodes CARSQDRQYEQFF.

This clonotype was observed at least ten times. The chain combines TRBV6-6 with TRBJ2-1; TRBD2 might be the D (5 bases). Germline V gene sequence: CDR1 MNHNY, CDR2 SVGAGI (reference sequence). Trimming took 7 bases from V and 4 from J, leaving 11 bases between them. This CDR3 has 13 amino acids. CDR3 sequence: CASTITGYNEQFF. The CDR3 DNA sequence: TGTGCCAGCACAATTACGGGATACAATGAGCAGTTCTTC.

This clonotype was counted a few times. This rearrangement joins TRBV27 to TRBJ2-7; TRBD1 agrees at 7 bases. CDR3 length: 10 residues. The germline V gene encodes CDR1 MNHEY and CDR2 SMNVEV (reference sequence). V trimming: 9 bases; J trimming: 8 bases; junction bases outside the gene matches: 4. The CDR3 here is CARGGPQQYF. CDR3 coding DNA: TGTGCCAGAGGGGGCCCACAGCAGTACTTC.

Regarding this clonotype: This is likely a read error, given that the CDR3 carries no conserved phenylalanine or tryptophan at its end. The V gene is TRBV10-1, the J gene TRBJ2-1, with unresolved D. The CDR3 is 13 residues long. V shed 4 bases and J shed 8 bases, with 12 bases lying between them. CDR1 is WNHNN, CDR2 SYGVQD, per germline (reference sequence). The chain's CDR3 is CASSGSPDHEQFL. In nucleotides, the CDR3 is TGCGCCAGCAGTGGGTCCCCGGACCATGAGCAGTTCCTC.

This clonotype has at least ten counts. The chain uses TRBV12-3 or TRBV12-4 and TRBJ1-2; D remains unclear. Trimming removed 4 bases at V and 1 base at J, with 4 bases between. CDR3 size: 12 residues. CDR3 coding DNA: TGTGCCAGCAGTTCTCTTAACTATGGCTACACCTTC. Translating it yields CASSSLNYGYTF.

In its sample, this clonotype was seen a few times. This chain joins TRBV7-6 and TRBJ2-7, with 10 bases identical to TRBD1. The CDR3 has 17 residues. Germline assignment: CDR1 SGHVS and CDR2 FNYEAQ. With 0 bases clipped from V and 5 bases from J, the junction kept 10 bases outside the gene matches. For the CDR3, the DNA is TGTGCCAGCAGCTTAGCGCTAATGACAGGGGGCACGGACGAGCAGTACTTC. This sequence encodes CASSLALMTGGTDEQYF.

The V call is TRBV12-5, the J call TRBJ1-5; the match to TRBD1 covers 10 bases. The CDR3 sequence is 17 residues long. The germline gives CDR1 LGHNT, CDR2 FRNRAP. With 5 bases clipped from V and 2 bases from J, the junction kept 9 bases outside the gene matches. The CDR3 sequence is CASGPAGQGGGNQPQHF. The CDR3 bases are TGTGCTAGTGGTCCAGCCGGACAGGGGGGTGGCAATCAGCCCCAGCATTTT.

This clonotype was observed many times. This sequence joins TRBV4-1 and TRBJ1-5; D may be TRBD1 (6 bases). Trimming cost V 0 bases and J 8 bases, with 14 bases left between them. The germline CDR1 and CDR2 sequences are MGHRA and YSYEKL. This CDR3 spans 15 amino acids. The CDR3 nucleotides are TGCGCCAGCAGCCAAGAAAGTAGGGGGATGGAGCCCCAGCATTTT. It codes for CASSQESRGMEPQHF.

CDR3 DNA: TGCAGTGCTAGTTATCAGGGAGGCCCCTACGAGCAGTACTTC. Its protein is CSASYQGGPYEQYF. The rearrangement links TRBV20-1 to TRBJ2-7; possible D gene TRBD2, 6 bases. CDR3 length equals 14 residues. Germline V lookup: CDR1 DFQATT, CDR2 SNEGSKA (reference sequence). Trimming stripped 3 bases from V and 2 bases from J, with 14 bases between.

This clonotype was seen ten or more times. The DNA for the CDR3 is TGTGCCAGCAGCGTTTGGACTAGCGGATTAACAGATACGCAGTATTTT. The encoded protein is CASSVWTSGLTDTQYF. The chain is built from TRBV9 and TRBJ2-3, with TRBD2 matching 10 bases. Germline assignment: CDR1 SGDLS and CDR2 YYNGEE. The J segment lost 3 bases and the V segment lost 2 bases, leaving 6 bases of the junction unmatched. The CDR3 has 16 residues. Based on the CDR3 plus reference TRBV9 and TRBJ2-3, the full variable domain is DSGVTQTPKHLITATGQRVTLRCSPRSGDLSVYWYQQSLDQGLQFLIQYYNGEERAKGNILERFSAQQFPDLHSELNLSSLELGDSALYFCASSVWTSGLTDTQYFGPGTRLTVL.

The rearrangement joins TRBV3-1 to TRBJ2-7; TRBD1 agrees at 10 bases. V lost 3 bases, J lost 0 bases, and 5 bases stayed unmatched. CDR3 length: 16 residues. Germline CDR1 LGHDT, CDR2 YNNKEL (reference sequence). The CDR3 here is CASSHGTGVYSYEQYF. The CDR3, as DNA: TGTGCCAGCAGCCATGGGACAGGGGTTTACTCCTACGAGCAGTACTTC.

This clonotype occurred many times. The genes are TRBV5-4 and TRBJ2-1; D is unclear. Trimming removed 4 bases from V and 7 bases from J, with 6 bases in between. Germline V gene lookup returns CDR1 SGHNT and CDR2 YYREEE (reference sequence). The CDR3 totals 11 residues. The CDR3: CASSHTNEQFF. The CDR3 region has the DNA TGTGCCAGCAGCCACACGAATGAGCAGTTCTTC.

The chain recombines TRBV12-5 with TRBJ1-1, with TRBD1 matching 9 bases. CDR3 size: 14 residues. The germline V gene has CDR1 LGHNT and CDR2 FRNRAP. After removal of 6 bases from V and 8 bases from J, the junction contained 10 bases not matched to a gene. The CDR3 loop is CASGVWSGQGEAFF. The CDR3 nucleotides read TGTGCTAGTGGAGTTTGGAGTGGACAGGGGGAAGCTTTCTTT. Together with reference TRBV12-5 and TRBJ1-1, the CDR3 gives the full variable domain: DARVTQTPRHKVTEMGQEVTMRCQPILGHNTVFWYRQTMMQGLELLAYFRNRAPLDDSGMPKDRFSAEMPDATLATLKIQPSEPRDSAVYFCASGVWSGQGEAFFGQGTRLTVV.

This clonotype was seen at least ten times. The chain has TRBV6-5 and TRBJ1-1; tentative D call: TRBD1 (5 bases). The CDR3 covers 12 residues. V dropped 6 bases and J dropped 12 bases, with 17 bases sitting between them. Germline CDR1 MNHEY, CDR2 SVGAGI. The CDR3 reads CASRNDGGVTFF. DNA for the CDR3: TGTGCCAGCAGAAACGATGGGGGTGTGACTTTCTTT.

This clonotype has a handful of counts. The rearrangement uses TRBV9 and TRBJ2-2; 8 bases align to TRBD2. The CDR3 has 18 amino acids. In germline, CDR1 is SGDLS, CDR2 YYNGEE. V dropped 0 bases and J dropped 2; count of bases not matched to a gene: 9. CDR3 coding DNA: TGTGCCAGCAGCGTAGCGGGAGGGCCTTTAAGTAACACCGGGGAGCTGTTTTTT. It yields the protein CASSVAGGPLSNTGELFF.

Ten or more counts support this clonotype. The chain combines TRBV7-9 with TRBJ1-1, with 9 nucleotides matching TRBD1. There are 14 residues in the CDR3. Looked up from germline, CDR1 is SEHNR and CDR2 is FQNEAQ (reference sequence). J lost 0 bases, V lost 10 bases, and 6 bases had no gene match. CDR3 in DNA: TGTGCCAACGGGGGACAGGGACTGAACACTGAAGCTTTCTTT. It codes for CANGGQGLNTEAFF.

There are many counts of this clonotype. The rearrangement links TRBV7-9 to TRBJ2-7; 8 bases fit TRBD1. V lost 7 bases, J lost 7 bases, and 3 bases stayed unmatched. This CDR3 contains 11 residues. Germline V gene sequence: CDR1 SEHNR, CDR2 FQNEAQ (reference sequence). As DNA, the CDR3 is TGTGCCAGCACAACAGGGGGGGAGCAGTACTTC. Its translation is CASTTGGEQYF.